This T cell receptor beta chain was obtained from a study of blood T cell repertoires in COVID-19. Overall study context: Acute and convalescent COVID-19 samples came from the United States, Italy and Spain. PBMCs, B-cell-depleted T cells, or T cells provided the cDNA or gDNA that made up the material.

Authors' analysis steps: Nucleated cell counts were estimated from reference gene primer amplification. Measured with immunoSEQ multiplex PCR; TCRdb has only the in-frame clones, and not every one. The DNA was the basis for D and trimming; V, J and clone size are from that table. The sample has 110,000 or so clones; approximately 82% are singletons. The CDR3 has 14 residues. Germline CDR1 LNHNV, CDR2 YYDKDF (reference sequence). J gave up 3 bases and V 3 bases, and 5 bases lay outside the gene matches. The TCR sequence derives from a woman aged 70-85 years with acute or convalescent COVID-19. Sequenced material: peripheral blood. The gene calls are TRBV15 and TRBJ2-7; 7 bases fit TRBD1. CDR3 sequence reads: CATSRARQGYEQYF. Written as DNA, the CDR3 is TGTGCCACCAGCAGGGCCCGACAGGGCTACGAGCAGTACTTC.